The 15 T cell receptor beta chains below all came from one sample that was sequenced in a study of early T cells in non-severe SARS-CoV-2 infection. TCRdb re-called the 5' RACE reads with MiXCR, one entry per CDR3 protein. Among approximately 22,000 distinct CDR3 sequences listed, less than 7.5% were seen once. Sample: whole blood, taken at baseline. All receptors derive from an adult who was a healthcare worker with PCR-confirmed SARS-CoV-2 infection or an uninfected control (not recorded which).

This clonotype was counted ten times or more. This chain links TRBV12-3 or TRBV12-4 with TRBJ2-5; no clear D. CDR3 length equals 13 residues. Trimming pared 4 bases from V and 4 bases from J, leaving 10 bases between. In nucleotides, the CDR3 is TGTGCCAGCAGTTATAGCCGGGCAGAGACCCAGTACTTC. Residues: CASSYSRAETQYF.

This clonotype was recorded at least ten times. The CDR3, as DNA: TGTGCCAGCAGCCCTACCCCCGGGACAGGAGCTTTCTTT. This gives the protein CASSPTPGTGAFF. The V and J genes are TRBV7-3 and TRBJ1-1; 8 bases map to TRBD1. This CDR3 has 13 amino acids. V was clipped by 5 bases and J by 10 bases; unmatched bases: 9. Germline V gene lookup returns CDR1 SGHTA and CDR2 FQGTGA.

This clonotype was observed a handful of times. CDR3 loop: CASSGLAGSTDTQYF. The CDR3 DNA sequence: TGTGCCAGCAGTGGACTAGCGGGAAGCACAGATACGCAGTATTTT. This chain links TRBV12-3 or TRBV12-4 with TRBJ2-3; TRBD2 matches 12 bases. This CDR3 spans 15 amino acids. V gave up 5 bases and J gave up 0 bases; unmatched junction bases: 0.

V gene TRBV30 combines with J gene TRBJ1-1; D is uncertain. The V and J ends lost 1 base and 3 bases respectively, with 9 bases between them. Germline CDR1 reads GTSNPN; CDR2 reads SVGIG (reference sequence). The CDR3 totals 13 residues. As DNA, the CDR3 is TGTGCCTGGAGTGAAACAGCATACACTGAAGCTTTCTTT. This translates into CAWSETAYTEAFF.

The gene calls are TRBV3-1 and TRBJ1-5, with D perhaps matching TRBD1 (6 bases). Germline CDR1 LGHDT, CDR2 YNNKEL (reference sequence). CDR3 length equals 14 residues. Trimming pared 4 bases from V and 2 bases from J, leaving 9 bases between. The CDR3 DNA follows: TGTGCCAGCAGCCTTCGGACAGGCAATCAGCCCCAGCATTTT. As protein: CASSLRTGNQPQHF.

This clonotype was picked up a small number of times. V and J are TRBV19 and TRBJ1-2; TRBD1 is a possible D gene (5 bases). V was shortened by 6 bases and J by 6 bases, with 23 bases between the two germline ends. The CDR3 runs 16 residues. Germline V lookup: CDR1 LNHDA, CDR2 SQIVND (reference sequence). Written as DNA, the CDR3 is TGTGCCAGTAGGCTTACCCAAGGTGTCGTAGGGGATGGCTACACCTTC. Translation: CASRLTQGVVGDGYTF.

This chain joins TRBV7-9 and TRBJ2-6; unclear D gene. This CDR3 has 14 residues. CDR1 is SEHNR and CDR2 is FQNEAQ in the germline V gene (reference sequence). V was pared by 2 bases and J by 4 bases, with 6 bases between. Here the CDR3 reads CASSLPSGANVLTF. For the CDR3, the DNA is TGTGCCAGCAGCTTACCGTCCGGGGCCAACGTCCTGACTTTC.

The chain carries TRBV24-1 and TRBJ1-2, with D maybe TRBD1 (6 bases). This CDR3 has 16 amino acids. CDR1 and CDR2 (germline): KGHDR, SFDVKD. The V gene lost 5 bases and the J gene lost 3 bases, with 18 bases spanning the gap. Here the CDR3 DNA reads TGTGCCACCAGTGCCCAGGCAGGCAGGGGAGACTATGGCTACACCTTC. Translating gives CATSAQAGRGDYGYTF.

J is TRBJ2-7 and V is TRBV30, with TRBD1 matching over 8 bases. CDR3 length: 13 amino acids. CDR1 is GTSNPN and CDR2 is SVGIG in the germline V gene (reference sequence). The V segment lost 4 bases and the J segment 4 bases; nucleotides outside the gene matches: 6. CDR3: CAWKAGGIYEQYF. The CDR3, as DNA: TGTGCCTGGAAGGCAGGGGGCATTTACGAGCAGTACTTC. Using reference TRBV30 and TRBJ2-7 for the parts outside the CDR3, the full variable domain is SQTIHQWPATLVQPVGSPLSLECTVEGTSNPNLYWYRQAAGRGLQLLFYSVGIGQISSEVPQNLSASRPQDRQFILSSKKLLLSDSGFYLCAWKAGGIYEQYFGPGTRLTVT.

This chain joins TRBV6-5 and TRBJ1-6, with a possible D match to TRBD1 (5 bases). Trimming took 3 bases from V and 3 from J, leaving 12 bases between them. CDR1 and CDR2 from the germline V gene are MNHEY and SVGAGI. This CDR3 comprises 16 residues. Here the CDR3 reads CASSYGQGYYNSPLHF. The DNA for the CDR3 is TGTGCCAGCAGTTATGGGCAGGGTTACTATAATTCACCCCTCCACTTT.

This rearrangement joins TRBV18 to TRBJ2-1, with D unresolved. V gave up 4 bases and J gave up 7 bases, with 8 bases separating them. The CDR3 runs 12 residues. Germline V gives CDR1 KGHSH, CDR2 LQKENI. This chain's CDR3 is CASSQQGNEQFF. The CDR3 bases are TGTGCCAGCTCACAACAAGGTAATGAGCAGTTCTTC.

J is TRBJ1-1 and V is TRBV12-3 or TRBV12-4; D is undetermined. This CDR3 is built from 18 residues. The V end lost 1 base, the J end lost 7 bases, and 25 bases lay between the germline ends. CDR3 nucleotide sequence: TGTGCCAGCAGTTTAGTGGAATACGGACCTGTTAGGCAGGATGAAGCTTTCTTT. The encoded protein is CASSLVEYGPVRQDEAFF.

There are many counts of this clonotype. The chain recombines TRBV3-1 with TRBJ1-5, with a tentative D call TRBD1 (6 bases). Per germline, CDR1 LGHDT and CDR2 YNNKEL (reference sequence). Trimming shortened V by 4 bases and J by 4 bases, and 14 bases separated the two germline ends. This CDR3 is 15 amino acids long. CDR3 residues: CASSRGSGANQPQHF. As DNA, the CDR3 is TGTGCCAGCAGCCGCGGGTCGGGGGCAAATCAGCCCCAGCATTTT.

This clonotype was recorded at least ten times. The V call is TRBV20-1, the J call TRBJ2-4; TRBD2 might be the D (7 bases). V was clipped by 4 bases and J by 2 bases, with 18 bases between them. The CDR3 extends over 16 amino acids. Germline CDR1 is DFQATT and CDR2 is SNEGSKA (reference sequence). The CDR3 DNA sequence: TGCAGTGCTAAGGCCCCGGGGGGCTCCCCCAAAAACATTCAGTACTTC. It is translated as CSAKAPGGSPKNIQYF.

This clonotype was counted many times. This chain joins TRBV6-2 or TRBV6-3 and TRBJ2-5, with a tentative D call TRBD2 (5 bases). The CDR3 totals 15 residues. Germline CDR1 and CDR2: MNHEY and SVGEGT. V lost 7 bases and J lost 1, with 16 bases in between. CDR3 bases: TGTGCCAGCACCAAGGCCCCGGACTCCCAAGAGACCCAGTACTTC. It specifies CASTKAPDSQETQYF.